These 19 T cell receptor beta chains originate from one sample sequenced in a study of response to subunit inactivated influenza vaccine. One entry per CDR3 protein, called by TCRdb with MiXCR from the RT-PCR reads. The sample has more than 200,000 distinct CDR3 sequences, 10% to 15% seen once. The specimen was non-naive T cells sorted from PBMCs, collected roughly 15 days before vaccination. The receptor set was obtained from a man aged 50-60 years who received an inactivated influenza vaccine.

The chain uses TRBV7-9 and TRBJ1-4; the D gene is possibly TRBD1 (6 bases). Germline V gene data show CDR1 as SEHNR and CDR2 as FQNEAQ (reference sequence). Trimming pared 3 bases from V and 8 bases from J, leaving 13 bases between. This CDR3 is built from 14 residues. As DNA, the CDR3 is TGTGCCAGCAGCTTCGGGGGGCTGGGAGAAAAACTGTTTTTT. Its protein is CASSFGGLGEKLFF.

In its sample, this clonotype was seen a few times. This CDR3 reads CASSSGTLTYEQYF. For the CDR3, the DNA is TGTGCCAGCAGTTCCGGGACACTAACCTACGAGCAGTACTTC. The chain employs TRBV5-6 and TRBJ2-7, with a tentative D call TRBD1 (6 bases). CDR1 and CDR2 from the germline V gene are SGHDT and YYEEEE. V gave up 5 bases and J gave up 2 bases, with 14 bases separating them. The CDR3 contains 14 residues.

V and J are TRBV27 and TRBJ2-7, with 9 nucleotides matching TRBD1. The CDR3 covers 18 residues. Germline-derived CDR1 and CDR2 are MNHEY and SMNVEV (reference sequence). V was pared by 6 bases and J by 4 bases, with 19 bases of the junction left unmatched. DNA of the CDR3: TGTGCCAGCAGGGGCTATGGGACAGGGCTACCCAGGGAATACGAGCAGTACTTC. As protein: CASRGYGTGLPREYEQYF.

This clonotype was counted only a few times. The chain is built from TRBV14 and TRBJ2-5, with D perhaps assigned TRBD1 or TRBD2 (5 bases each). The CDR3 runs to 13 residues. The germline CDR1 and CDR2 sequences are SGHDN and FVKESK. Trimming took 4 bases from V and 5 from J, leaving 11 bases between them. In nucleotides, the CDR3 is TGTGCCAGCAGCCCCCCGGGGCGGGAGACCCAGTACTTC. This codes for CASSPPGRETQYF.

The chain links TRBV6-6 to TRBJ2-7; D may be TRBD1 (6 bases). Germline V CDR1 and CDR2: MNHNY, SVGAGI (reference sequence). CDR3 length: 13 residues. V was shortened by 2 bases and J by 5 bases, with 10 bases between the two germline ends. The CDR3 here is CASSYQDSNEQYF. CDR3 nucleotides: TGTGCCAGCAGTTACCAGGACAGCAACGAGCAGTACTTC.

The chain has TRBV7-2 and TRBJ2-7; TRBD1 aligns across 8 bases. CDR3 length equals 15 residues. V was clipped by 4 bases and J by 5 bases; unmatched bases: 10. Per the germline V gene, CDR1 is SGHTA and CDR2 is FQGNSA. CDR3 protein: CASSSDRVSGDEQYF. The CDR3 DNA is TGTGCCAGCAGCTCGGACAGGGTCTCGGGGGACGAGCAGTACTTC.

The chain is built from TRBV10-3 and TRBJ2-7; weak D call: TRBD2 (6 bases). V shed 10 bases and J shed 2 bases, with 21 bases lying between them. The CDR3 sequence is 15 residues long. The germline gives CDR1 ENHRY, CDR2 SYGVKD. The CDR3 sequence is CATGRKASVTYEQYF. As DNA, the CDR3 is TGTGCCACCGGCCGTAAAGCTAGCGTAACCTACGAGCAGTACTTC.

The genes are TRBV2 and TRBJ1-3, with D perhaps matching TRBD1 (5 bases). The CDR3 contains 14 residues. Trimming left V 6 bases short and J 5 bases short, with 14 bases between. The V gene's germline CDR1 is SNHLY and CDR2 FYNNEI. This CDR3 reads CASSLGTGRNTIYF. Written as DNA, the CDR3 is TGTGCCAGCAGCCTCGGGACGGGAAGAAACACCATATATTTT.

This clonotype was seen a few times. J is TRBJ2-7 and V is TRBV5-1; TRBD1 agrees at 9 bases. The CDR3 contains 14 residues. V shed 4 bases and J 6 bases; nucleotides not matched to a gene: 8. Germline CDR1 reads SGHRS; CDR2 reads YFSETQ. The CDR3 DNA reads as TGCGCCAGCAGCCCGGGACAGGGCCTCGGCGAGCAGTACTTC. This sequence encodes CASSPGQGLGEQYF.

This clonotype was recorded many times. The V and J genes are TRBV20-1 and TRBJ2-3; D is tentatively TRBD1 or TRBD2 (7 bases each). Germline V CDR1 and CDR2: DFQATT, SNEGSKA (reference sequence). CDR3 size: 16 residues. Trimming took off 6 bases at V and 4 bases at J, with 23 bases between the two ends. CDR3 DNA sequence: TGCAGTGCCAAGGGTTCTAGCGGAGGGGGCCCAGATACGCAGTATTTT. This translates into CSAKGSSGGGPDTQYF.

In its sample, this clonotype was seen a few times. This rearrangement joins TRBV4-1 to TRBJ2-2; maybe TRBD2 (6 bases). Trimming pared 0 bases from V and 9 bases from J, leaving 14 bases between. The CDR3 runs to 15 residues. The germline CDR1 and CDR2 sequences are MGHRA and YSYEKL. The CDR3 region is CASSQDSGVYRELFF. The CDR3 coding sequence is TGCGCCAGCAGCCAAGATTCGGGGGTCTACCGGGAGCTGTTTTTT.

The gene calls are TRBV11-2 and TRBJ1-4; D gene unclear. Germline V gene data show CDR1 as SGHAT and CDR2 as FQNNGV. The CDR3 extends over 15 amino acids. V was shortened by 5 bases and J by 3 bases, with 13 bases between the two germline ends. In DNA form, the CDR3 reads TGTGCCAGCAGCCCCGTGGGTCCTTCTAATGAAAAACTGTTTTTT. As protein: CASSPVGPSNEKLFF.

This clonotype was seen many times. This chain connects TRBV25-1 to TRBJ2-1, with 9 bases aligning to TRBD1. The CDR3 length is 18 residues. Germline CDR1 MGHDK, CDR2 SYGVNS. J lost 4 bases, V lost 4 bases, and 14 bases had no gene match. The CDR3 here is CASSGGQDRGARYNEQFF. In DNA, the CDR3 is TGTGCCAGCAGTGGGGGGCAGGACAGGGGCGCGCGATACAATGAGCAGTTCTTC.

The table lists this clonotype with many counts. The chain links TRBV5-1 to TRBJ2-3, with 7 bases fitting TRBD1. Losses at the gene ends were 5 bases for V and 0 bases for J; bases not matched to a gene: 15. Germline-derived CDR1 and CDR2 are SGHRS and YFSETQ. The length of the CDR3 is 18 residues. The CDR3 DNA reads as TGCGCCAGCAGGCCGTACTCCGGGACAGCAACTAGCACAGATACGCAGTATTTT. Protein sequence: CASRPYSGTATSTDTQYF. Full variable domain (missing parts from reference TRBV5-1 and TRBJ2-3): KAGVTQTPRYLIKTRGQQVTLSCSPISGHRSVSWYQQTPGQGLQFLFEYFSETQRNKGNFPGRFSGRQFSNSRSEMNVSTLELGDSALYLCASRPYSGTATSTDTQYFGPGTRLTVL.

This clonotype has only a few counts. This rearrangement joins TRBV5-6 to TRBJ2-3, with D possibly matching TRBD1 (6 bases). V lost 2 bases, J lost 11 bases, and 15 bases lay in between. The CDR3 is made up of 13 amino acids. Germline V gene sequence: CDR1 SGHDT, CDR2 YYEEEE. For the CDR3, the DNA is TGTGCCAGCAGCTTCTCGGACAGACCTGGGCAGTATTTT. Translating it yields CASSFSDRPGQYF.

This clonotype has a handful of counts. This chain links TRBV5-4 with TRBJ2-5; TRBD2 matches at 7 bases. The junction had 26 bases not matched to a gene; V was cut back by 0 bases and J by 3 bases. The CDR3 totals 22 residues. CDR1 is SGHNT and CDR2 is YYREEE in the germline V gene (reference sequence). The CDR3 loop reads CASSLGGGFGGNHPTEEETQYF. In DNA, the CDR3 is TGTGCCAGCAGCTTGGGGGGGGGGTTTGGCGGCAACCACCCAACCGAGGAAGAGACCCAGTACTTC.

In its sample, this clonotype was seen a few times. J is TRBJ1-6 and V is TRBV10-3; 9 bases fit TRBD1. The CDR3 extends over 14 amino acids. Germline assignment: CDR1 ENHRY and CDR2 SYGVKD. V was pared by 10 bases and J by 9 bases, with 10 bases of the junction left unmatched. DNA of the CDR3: TGTGCCACCGCACGGGACAGGGATTCTTCACCCCTCCACTTT. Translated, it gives CATARDRDSSPLHF.

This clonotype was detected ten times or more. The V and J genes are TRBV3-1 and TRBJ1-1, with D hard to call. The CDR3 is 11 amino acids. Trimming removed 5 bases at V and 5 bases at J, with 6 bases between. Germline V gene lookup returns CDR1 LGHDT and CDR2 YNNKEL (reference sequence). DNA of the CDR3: TGTGCCAGCAGCACCGGGACTGAAGCTTTCTTT. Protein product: CASSTGTEAFF.

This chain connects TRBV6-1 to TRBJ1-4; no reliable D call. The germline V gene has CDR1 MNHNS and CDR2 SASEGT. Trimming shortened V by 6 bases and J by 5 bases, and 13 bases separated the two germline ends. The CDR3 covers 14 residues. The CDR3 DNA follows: TGTGCCAGCAGGCCACAGAGCTCGAATGAAAAACTGTTTTTT. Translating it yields CASRPQSSNEKLFF.